This TCR beta chain came from a study of T cell responses to AZD1222 COVID-19 vaccine. In the case of this clone: What it recognizes is unknown.

Study outcomes and limitations: White British people made up most donors, females outnumbered males, and clonal diversity was possibly underestimated. Distributed over spike, vaccine-associated CD4 TCRs predominated at 160-218 and 743-854. Targets within unmutated variant regions were reportedly found for nearly half of spike-specific TCRs.

The protocol was immunoSEQ multiplex PCR, while the TCRdb copy is restricted to in-frame clones and leaves out a portion. This repertoire shows under 140,000 clones, 94% found once; its top ten account for 2.9%. V lost 10 bases and J 1 base, leaving 8 bases between the germline ends. Germline assignment: CDR1 MNHEY and CDR2 SVGAGI. The CDR3 length is 12 residues. The chain carries TRBV6-5 and TRBJ1-5; D not certain. This sequence originates from an adult who received the AZD1222 COVID-19 vaccine. The source was peripheral blood, collected 28 days after the second AZD1222 dose. The CDR3 nucleotides read TGTGCCACCTCGTGGAGCAATCAGCCCCAGCATTTT. Residues: CATSWSNQPQHF.